The clone carrying this TCR beta chain has just one count. Source study methods: Cell counts per sample came from amplifying reference gene primers. This table comes from immunoSEQ multiplex PCR, and its TCRdb copy is limited to in-frame clones, with some not included. The DNA gave D and trimming, while V, J and clone size come from that table. Of about 270,000 clones listed, more than 65% are singletons. The data were taken from a study of blood T cell repertoires in COVID-19. Study as a whole: Sites in the United States, Italy and Spain provided acute and convalescent COVID-19 samples. From T cells, B-cell-depleted T cells, or PBMCs came the material, which was cDNA or gDNA.

V was clipped by 5 bases and J by 5 bases, with 7 bases between them. CDR3 length: 12 amino acids. The sequenced sample consisted of peripheral blood. The chain combines TRBV12-3 or TRBV12-4 with TRBJ2-1; D possibly corresponds to TRBD2 (6 bases). The receptor was isolated from a woman younger than 30 with acute or convalescent COVID-19. The CDR3 loop is CASSRLDNEQFF. Here the CDR3 DNA reads TGTGCCAGCAGTCGACTAGACAATGAGCAGTTCTTC.